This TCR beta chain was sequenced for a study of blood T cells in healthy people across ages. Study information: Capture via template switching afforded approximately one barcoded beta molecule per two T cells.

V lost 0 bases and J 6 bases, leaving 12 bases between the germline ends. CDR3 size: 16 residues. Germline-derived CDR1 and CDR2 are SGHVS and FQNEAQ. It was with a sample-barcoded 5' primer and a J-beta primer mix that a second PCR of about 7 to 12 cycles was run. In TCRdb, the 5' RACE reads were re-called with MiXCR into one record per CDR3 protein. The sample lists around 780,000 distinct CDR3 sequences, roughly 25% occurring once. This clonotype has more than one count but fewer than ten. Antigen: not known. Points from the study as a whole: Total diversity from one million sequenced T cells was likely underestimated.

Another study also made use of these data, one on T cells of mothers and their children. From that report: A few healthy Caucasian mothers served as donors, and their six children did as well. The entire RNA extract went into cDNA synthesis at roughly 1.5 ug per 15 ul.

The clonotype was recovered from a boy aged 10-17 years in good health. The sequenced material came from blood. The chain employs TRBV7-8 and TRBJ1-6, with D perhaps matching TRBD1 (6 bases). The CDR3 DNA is TGTGCCAGCAGCTTAGCGTCAGGGGTTGGTAATTCACCCCTCCACTTT. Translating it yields CASSLASGVGNSPLHF.